The rows below give T cell receptor beta chains drawn from one sample of a study of Ad26.COV2.S vaccination and SARS-CoV-2 variants. TCRdb keeps only in-frame clones here, not all; method: immunoSEQ multiplex PCR. The data contain more than 300,000 clones, less than 90% of them singletons. The source material was peripheral blood, sampled in a trial of Ad26.COV2.S vaccine versus placebo. Every receptor here comes from a person aged 18 to 65 who received the Ad26.COV2.S COVID-19 vaccine or a placebo. CDR3s include the opening cysteine and the closing phenylalanine or tryptophan. Fields, in order: V gene, J gene, CDR3 length, clone size, D gene, CDR3 DNA, CDR3 protein. A D gene is named only where the DNA matches it firmly. Some rows have no size entry. The others give once, few or many, or a class for an expanded clone.

v_gene: TRBV19
j_gene: TRBJ1-5
len: 15
abundance: NA
d_gene: NA
CDR3nt: TGTGCCAGCCGTAAGACAGGCCATAGCAATCAGCCCCAGCATTTT
CDR3aa: CASRKTGHSNQPQHF

v_gene: TRBV23-1
j_gene: TRBJ2-1
len: 13
abundance: NA
d_gene: NA
CDR3nt: TGCGCCAGGGTTGATGGGGTCATCAATGAGCAGTTCTTC
CDR3aa: CARVDGVINEQFF

v_gene: TRBV7-2
j_gene: TRBJ1-1
len: 16
abundance: NA
d_gene: TRBD1
CDR3nt: TGTGCCAGCAGCTTAGCGCTCGCAGGGGGTAACACTGAAGCTTTCTTT
CDR3aa: CASSLALAGGNTEAFF

v_gene: TRBV10-3
j_gene: TRBJ1-2
len: 12
abundance: NA
d_gene: TRBD1
CDR3nt: TGTGCCATCAGCCGGGACAGGGCAGGCTACACCTTC
CDR3aa: CAISRDRAGYTF

v_gene: TRBV5-1
j_gene: TRBJ2-1
len: 15
abundance: NA
d_gene: TRBD1
CDR3nt: TGCGCCAGCAGCTTGGATGGACAGGGGGTCAATGAGCAGTTCTTC
CDR3aa: CASSLDGQGVNEQFF

v_gene: TRBV6-6
j_gene: TRBJ2-3
len: 16
abundance: once
d_gene: TRBD2
CDR3nt: TGTGCCAGCAGTCGGAGGACTAGCGGTAGCACAGATACGCAGTATTTT
CDR3aa: CASSRRTSGSTDTQYF

v_gene: TRBV20-1
j_gene: TRBJ1-3
len: 15
abundance: NA
d_gene: NA
CDR3nt: TGCAGTGCTAGTGGGGCCCTACAAGGGGGAAACACCATATATTTT
CDR3aa: CSASGALQGGNTIYF

v_gene: TRBV4-3
j_gene: TRBJ1-6
len: 16
abundance: NA
d_gene: NA
CDR3nt: TGCGCCAGCAGCCAAGATCAGACCTCCTATAATTCACCCCTCCACTTT
CDR3aa: CASSQDQTSYNSPLHF

v_gene: TRBV11-3
j_gene: TRBJ2-3
len: 17
abundance: NA
d_gene: TRBD2
CDR3nt: TGTGCCAGCAGCTTAGACCTAGCGGGAGGCGGCACAGATACGCAGTATTTT
CDR3aa: CASSLDLAGGGTDTQYF

v_gene: TRBV6-1
j_gene: TRBJ2-7
len: 15
abundance: NA
d_gene: NA
CDR3nt: TGTGCCAGCAGTGAAGGGGGGTTGACAGTCTACGAGCAGTACTTC
CDR3aa: CASSEGGLTVYEQYF

v_gene: TRBV3-1/TRBV3-2
j_gene: TRBJ2-5
len: 15
abundance: NA
d_gene: TRBD1
CDR3nt: TGTGCCAGCAGCCAAGTGACAGGGACGGGAGAGACCCAGTACTTC
CDR3aa: CASSQVTGTGETQYF

v_gene: TRBV7-9
j_gene: TRBJ1-1
len: 18
abundance: NA
d_gene: TRBD1
CDR3nt: TGTGCCAGCAGCTTATTACCGGGACAGGGGGCCGTGTTCACTGAAGCTTTCTTT
CDR3aa: CASSLLPGQGAVFTEAFF

v_gene: TRBV7-9
j_gene: TRBJ1-1
len: 14
abundance: NA
d_gene: TRBD1
CDR3nt: TGTGCCAGCAGCTACAGGGGGTCGGGCACTGAAGCTTTCTTT
CDR3aa: CASSYRGSGTEAFF

v_gene: TRBV6-6
j_gene: TRBJ2-2
len: 14
abundance: NA
d_gene: NA
CDR3nt: TGTGCCAGCAGCCCTCTAGACAGGAGCGGGGAGCTGTTTTTT
CDR3aa: CASSPLDRSGELFF

v_gene: TRBV2
j_gene: TRBJ2-5
len: 10
abundance: NA
d_gene: NA
CDR3nt: TGTGCCAGCAGTGTGGAGACCCAGTACTTC
CDR3aa: CASSVETQYF

v_gene: TRBV5-4
j_gene: TRBJ2-2
len: 14
abundance: NA
d_gene: NA
CDR3nt: TGTGCCACGGAGTTAGTGGTGAACACCGGGGAGCTGTTTTTT
CDR3aa: CATELVVNTGELFF

v_gene: TRBV5-1
j_gene: TRBJ2-5
len: 15
abundance: NA
d_gene: NA
CDR3nt: TGCGCCAGCAGCTTGGCCCCGGGACAACAAGAGACCCAGTACTTC
CDR3aa: CASSLAPGQQETQYF

v_gene: TRBV28
j_gene: TRBJ1-5
len: 15
abundance: NA
d_gene: TRBD1
CDR3nt: TGTGCCAGCAGATATGACAGGGGGCCCAATCAGCCCCAGCATTTT
CDR3aa: CASRYDRGPNQPQHF

v_gene: TRBV5-4
j_gene: TRBJ2-2
len: 16
abundance: NA
d_gene: NA
CDR3nt: TGTGCCAGCTTCCCCCAACGGGGGGCCCTGGAGGGGGAGCTGTTTTTT
CDR3aa: CASFPQRGALEGELFF

v_gene: TRBV18
j_gene: TRBJ2-3
len: 16
abundance: NA
d_gene: TRBD2
CDR3nt: TGTGCCAGCTCACAAACACTAGCGGCCCTTACAGATACGCAGTATTTT
CDR3aa: CASSQTLAALTDTQYF

v_gene: TRBV11-2
j_gene: TRBJ1-6
len: 13
abundance: NA
d_gene: NA
CDR3nt: TGTGCCAGCAGCTCCTTTTTTTCGAATCCCCTCCACTTT
CDR3aa: CASSSFFSNPLHF

v_gene: TRBV11-2
j_gene: TRBJ2-2
len: 12
abundance: NA
d_gene: NA
CDR3nt: TGTGCCAGCAGCAGGAACACCGGGGAGCTGTTTTTT
CDR3aa: CASSRNTGELFF

v_gene: TRBV30
j_gene: TRBJ1-5
len: 14
abundance: NA
d_gene: NA
CDR3nt: TGTGCCTGGAGTGAGGGACTAGGGAATCAGCCCCAGCATTTT
CDR3aa: CAWSEGLGNQPQHF

v_gene: TRBV6-2/TRBV6-3
j_gene: TRBJ2-7
len: 16
abundance: NA
d_gene: TRBD1
CDR3nt: TGTGCCAGCAGTTACCTGCTCGTGGCAGGGGGCTACGAGCAGTACTTC
CDR3aa: CASSYLLVAGGYEQYF

v_gene: TRBV7-2
j_gene: TRBJ2-5
len: 15
abundance: NA
d_gene: NA
CDR3nt: TGTGCCAGCAGCTTAGCGGGAGGCTACCAAGAGACCCAGTACTTC
CDR3aa: CASSLAGGYQETQYF

v_gene: TRBV4-2
j_gene: TRBJ2-7
len: 15
abundance: NA
d_gene: NA
CDR3nt: TGTGCCAGCAGCCAAGACCCAGGGGTTGACTGCGAGCAGTACTTC
CDR3aa: CASSQDPGVDCEQYF

v_gene: TRBV19
j_gene: TRBJ2-2
len: 14
abundance: NA
d_gene: NA
CDR3nt: TGTGCCAGTACCACCATGGGGTACACCGGGGAGCTGTTTTTT
CDR3aa: CASTTMGYTGELFF

v_gene: TRBV19
j_gene: TRBJ1-2
len: 14
abundance: NA
d_gene: TRBD1
CDR3nt: TGTGCCAGTAGTGGGGCCGGGACAGGCCTTAGCTACACCTTC
CDR3aa: CASSGAGTGLSYTF

v_gene: TRBV9
j_gene: TRBJ2-2
len: 13
abundance: NA
d_gene: NA
CDR3nt: TGTGCCAGCAGCGATTGGGACACCGGGGAGCTGTTTTTT
CDR3aa: CASSDWDTGELFF

v_gene: TRBV19
j_gene: TRBJ2-7
len: 15
abundance: NA
d_gene: NA
CDR3nt: TGTGCCAGTAGGGGGGGGGCCCTCGCAGAGGACGAGCAGTACTTC
CDR3aa: CASRGGALAEDEQYF

v_gene: TRBV24-1
j_gene: TRBJ2-2
len: 13
abundance: NA
d_gene: TRBD1
CDR3nt: TGTGCCACGAGACAGGGGGCAAGCGGGGAGCTGTTTTTT
CDR3aa: CATRQGASGELFF

v_gene: TRBV7-2
j_gene: TRBJ2-6
len: 15
abundance: NA
d_gene: NA
CDR3nt: TGTGCCAGCAGCTTTTACACCTCTGGGGCCAACGTCCTGACTTTC
CDR3aa: CASSFYTSGANVLTF

v_gene: TRBV7-2
j_gene: TRBJ1-1
len: 11
abundance: NA
d_gene: NA
CDR3nt: TGTGCCAGCAGCTTATACACTGAAGCTTTCTTT
CDR3aa: CASSLYTEAFF

v_gene: TRBV30
j_gene: TRBJ1-5
len: 15
abundance: NA
d_gene: TRBD1
CDR3nt: TGTGCCTGGAGTGTAGGGGGACAGCTGTATCAGCCCCAGCATTTT
CDR3aa: CAWSVGGQLYQPQHF

v_gene: TRBV7-2
j_gene: TRBJ2-7
len: 14
abundance: NA
d_gene: NA
CDR3nt: TGTGCCAGCAGCTTAAACAGGGTTTCCTACGAGCAGTACTTC
CDR3aa: CASSLNRVSYEQYF

v_gene: TRBV3-1/TRBV3-2
j_gene: TRBJ2-7
len: 17
abundance: NA
d_gene: TRBD2
CDR3nt: TGTGCCAGCAGCCAAGATTATGGAAGCGGGGCTACCTACGAGCAGTACTTC
CDR3aa: CASSQDYGSGATYEQYF

v_gene: TRBV7-9
j_gene: TRBJ1-1
len: 12
abundance: NA
d_gene: NA
CDR3nt: TGTGCCAGCAGCTCGACAATCACTGAAGCTTTCTTT
CDR3aa: CASSSTITEAFF

v_gene: TRBV9
j_gene: TRBJ2-7
len: 15
abundance: once
d_gene: TRBD1
CDR3nt: TGTGCCAGCAGCGTAGGTGGGACAGGTACCTACGAGCAGTACTTC
CDR3aa: CASSVGGTGTYEQYF

v_gene: TRBV5-6
j_gene: TRBJ1-4
len: 14
abundance: once
d_gene: NA
CDR3nt: TGTGCCAGCAGCTGGGGGGTTCGAGATGAAAAACTGTTTTTT
CDR3aa: CASSWGVRDEKLFF

v_gene: TRBV10-3
j_gene: TRBJ2-2
len: 16
abundance: once
d_gene: NA
CDR3nt: TGTGCCATCAGTCTCCGGGACGGACAGAACACCGGGGAGCTGTTTTTT
CDR3aa: CAISLRDGQNTGELFF